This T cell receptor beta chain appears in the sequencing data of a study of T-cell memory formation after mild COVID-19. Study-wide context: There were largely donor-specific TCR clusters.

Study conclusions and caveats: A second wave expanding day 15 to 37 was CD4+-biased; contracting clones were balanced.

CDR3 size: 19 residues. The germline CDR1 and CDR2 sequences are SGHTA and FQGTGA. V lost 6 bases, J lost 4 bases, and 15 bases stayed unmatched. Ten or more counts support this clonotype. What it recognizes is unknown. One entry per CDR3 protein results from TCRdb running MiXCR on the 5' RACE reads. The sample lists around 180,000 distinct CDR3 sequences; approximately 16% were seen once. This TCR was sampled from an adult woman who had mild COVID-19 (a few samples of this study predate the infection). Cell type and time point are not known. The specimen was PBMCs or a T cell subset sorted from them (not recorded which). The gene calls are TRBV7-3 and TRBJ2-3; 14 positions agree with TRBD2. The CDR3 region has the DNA TGTGCCAGCAGTTCCACTCCCCCAGGGACTAGCGGGAGCGCAGATACGCAGTATTTT. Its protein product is CASSSTPPGTSGSADTQYF.